These 28 T cell receptor beta chains share one sample of origin, sequenced in a study of shared clonotypes between healthy human individuals. Generated by immunoSEQ multiplex PCR, the TCRdb table keeps only in-frame clones and is missing some. Of millions of clones in the sample, over 85% were seen once. The specimen was naive CD4+ T cells sorted from blood. Sample subset: CD45RA+ positively selected. The receptors here all came from a man younger than 35 in good health.

J is TRBJ2-7 and V is TRBV2; 8 bases are a match to TRBD2. Per germline, CDR1 SNHLY and CDR2 FYNNEI. The V segment lost 6 bases and the J segment 2 bases; nucleotides outside the gene matches: 9. The CDR3 contains 15 residues. In DNA, the CDR3 is TGTGCCAGCAGGCCTTACCGGGGGGGGGCCTACGAGCAGTACTTC. Translating gives CASRPYRGGAYEQYF. The variable domain in full, completed from reference TRBV2 and TRBJ2-7, reads EPEVTQTPSHQVTQMGQEVILRCVPISNHLYFYWYRQILGQKVEFLVSFYNNEISEKSEIFDDQFSVERPDGSNFTLKIRSTKLEDSAMYFCASRPYRGGAYEQYFGPGTRLTVT.

This clone was observed a few times. The rearrangement uses TRBV5-1 and TRBJ1-1; TRBD1 is a possible D gene (6 bases). The germline V and J ends were trimmed by 4 bases and 2 bases, with 12 bases remaining between them. The CDR3 is 14 amino acids. CDR1 and CDR2 from the germline V gene are SGHRS and YFSETQ. The CDR3 region has the DNA TGCGCCAGCAGCCGAAGACAGGCCAACACTGAAGCTTTCTTT. Its translation: CASSRRQANTEAFF.

This sequence joins TRBV5-4 and TRBJ1-1; no firm D call. Germline CDR1 is SGHNT and CDR2 is YYREEE (reference sequence). The CDR3 is 16 amino acids. V was pared by 0 bases and J by 6 bases, with 18 bases between. This chain's CDR3 is CASSLGAGDNFAEAFF. The CDR3 DNA follows: TGTGCCAGCAGCTTGGGGGCAGGAGATAATTTCGCTGAAGCTTTCTTT.

This clone was recorded only once. The V and J genes are TRBV19 and TRBJ2-1, with 10 bases that match TRBD2. V lost 1 base, J lost 5 bases, and 11 bases stayed unmatched. The CDR3 is 18 residues long. Germline loops: CDR1 LNHDA, CDR2 SQIVND (reference sequence). The CDR3: CASSIVAGGISGNNEQFF. CDR3 DNA sequence: TGTGCCAGTAGTATAGTAGCGGGAGGAATCTCTGGGAACAATGAGCAGTTCTTC.

The chain has TRBV5-4 and TRBJ2-1; D is uncertain. Germline V gene lookup returns CDR1 SGHNT and CDR2 YYREEE (reference sequence). Trimming removed 4 bases at V and 0 bases at J, with 11 bases between. CDR3 length: 15 residues. CDR3 in DNA: TGTGCCAGCAGCCAGACTTCTAGCTCCTACAATGAGCAGTTCTTC. Protein sequence: CASSQTSSSYNEQFF.

The rearrangement links TRBV19 to TRBJ1-4; maybe TRBD1 (6 bases). V dropped 4 bases and J dropped 4 bases, with 22 bases sitting between them. Looked up from germline, CDR1 is LNHDA and CDR2 is SQIVND (reference sequence). The CDR3 runs 18 residues. The CDR3 sequence is CASSTRTASASLNEKLFF. The CDR3 nucleotides are TGTGCCAGTAGTACCAGGACAGCTAGCGCCTCTCTTAATGAAAAACTGTTTTTT.

The V gene is TRBV25-1, the J gene TRBJ1-1; TRBD1 is a possible D gene (5 bases). The V and J ends lost 4 bases and 4 bases respectively, with 25 bases between them. Germline V CDR1 and CDR2: MGHDK, SYGVNS. The CDR3 runs 18 residues. CDR3 sequence reads: CASSALEGLGLRGTEAFF. The CDR3 DNA follows: TGTGCCAGCAGTGCTTTAGAGGGGTTGGGCCTCAGAGGCACTGAAGCTTTCTTT. Based on the CDR3 plus reference TRBV25-1 and TRBJ1-1, the full variable domain is EADIYQTPRYLVIGTGKKITLECSQTMGHDKMYWYQQDPGMELHLIHYSYGVNSTEKGDLSSESTVSRIRTEHFPLTLESARPSHTSQYLCASSALEGLGLRGTEAFFGQGTRLTVV.

The V gene is TRBV7-8, the J gene TRBJ2-2; D call uncertain. This CDR3 region has 14 residues. V dropped 5 bases and J dropped 4 bases, with 11 bases sitting between them. Looked up from germline, CDR1 is SGHVS and CDR2 is FQNEAQ. The CDR3 is CASSRTDSTGELFF. In DNA form, the CDR3 reads TGTGCCAGCAGCAGGACGGATTCCACCGGGGAGCTGTTTTTT.

The chain carries TRBV7-2 and TRBJ2-3, with TRBD2 as a possible D gene (5 bases). CDR3 length: 17 amino acids. Germline V gives CDR1 SGHTA, CDR2 FQGNSA. V dropped 2 bases and J dropped 0 bases, with 15 bases sitting between them. CDR3 region: CASSLQIGLTSTDTQYF. The DNA of the CDR3 is TGTGCCAGCAGCTTACAAATAGGACTCACTAGCACAGATACGCAGTATTTT. Combining the CDR3 with reference TRBV7-2 and TRBJ2-3 gives the whole variable domain GAGVSQSPSNKVTEKGKDVELRCDPISGHTALYWYRQSLGQGLEFLIYFQGNSAPDKSGLPSDRFSAERTGGSVSTLTIQRTQQEDSAVYLCASSLQIGLTSTDTQYFGPGTRLTVL.

This rearrangement joins TRBV14 to TRBJ1-2; no firm D call. V dropped 0 bases and J dropped 2 bases, with 7 bases sitting between them. The CDR3 is 14 amino acids. In germline, CDR1 is SGHDN, CDR2 FVKESK. The CDR3 loop is CASSQDQENYGYTF. The DNA for the CDR3 is TGTGCCAGCAGCCAAGATCAGGAAAACTATGGCTACACCTTC.

V usage is TRBV5-4 and J usage is TRBJ2-7, with 7 bases fitting TRBD2. The trim removed 2 bases at V and 0 bases at J, leaving 8 bases unmatched. Looked up from germline, CDR1 is SGHNT and CDR2 is YYREEE (reference sequence). CDR3 length: 16 residues. The CDR3 DNA reads TGTGCCAGCAGCTTAGGGCGGGAGAGCAGCTCCTACGAGCAGTACTTC. Amino acid sequence: CASSLGRESSSYEQYF.

The chain couples TRBV6-1 to TRBJ2-3; 9 nucleotides line up with TRBD2. Looked up from germline, CDR1 is MNHNS and CDR2 is SASEGT. This CDR3 is 14 amino acids long. J gave up 2 bases and V 7 bases, and 4 bases lay outside the gene matches. CDR3 protein: CASIERGATDTQYF. CDR3 in DNA: TGTGCCAGCATCGAGCGGGGGGCCACAGATACGCAGTATTTT.

V is TRBV6-1 and J is TRBJ1-1, with D maybe TRBD1 (5 bases). The CDR3 totals 14 residues. V dropped 8 bases and J dropped 0 bases, with 13 bases sitting between them. CDR1 MNHNS and CDR2 SASEGT come from the germline V gene. The CDR3 is CASSLEGLNTEAFF. The DNA of the CDR3 is TGTGCCAGCTCGCTCGAGGGACTGAACACTGAAGCTTTCTTT.

The rearrangement links TRBV30 to TRBJ1-2, with D perhaps TRBD1 (6 bases). This CDR3 region has 13 residues. Deletions cut 5 bases from V and 4 bases from J, with 14 bases between. CDR1 and CDR2 (germline): GTSNPN, SVGIG (reference sequence). The chain's CDR3 is CAWDDRGLYGYTF. Here the CDR3 DNA reads TGTGCCTGGGACGACCGGGGGCTCTATGGCTACACCTTC.

The sample holds a few counts of this clone. V and J are TRBV30 and TRBJ1-1; D is undetermined. CDR3 length: 13 amino acids. Trimming cost V 5 bases and J 5 bases, with 15 bases left between them. Germline V gene data show CDR1 as GTSNPN and CDR2 as SVGIG (reference sequence). CDR3 sequence reads: CAWGRLLGTEAFF. The CDR3 DNA reads as TGTGCCTGGGGTAGACTCCTCGGGACTGAAGCTTTCTTT.

CDR3 nucleotides: TGTGCCAGCGGGAGGGGGATGAGCAATCAGCCCCAGCATTTT. Its protein product is CASGRGMSNQPQHF. This chain connects TRBV6-1 to TRBJ1-5; D might be TRBD1 (6 bases). Germline-derived CDR1 and CDR2 are MNHNS and SASEGT. Deletions cut 8 bases from V and 1 base from J, with 12 bases between. CDR3 length: 14 residues.

This sequence joins TRBV30 and TRBJ1-4; TRBD1 matches at 8 bases. Germline V gives CDR1 GTSNPN, CDR2 SVGIG (reference sequence). There are 13 residues in the CDR3. Trimming removed 8 bases from V and 11 bases from J; junction bases left unmatched: 13. In nucleotides, the CDR3 is TGTGCCGCCGATAGGCAGGGGGCGATGAAACTGTTTTTT. Translating gives CAADRQGAMKLFF.

The V and J genes are TRBV1 and TRBJ2-7; the D segment call TRBD2 is taken from the table without a DNA check. TRBV1 is recorded as a pseudogene. This CDR3 comprises 17 residues. The CDR3 sequence: CTSSQGLLAGNCYEQYF. The CDR3, as DNA: TGCACCAGCAGCCAGGGCTTACTAGCGGGAAATTGCTACGAGCAGTACTTC.

The chain links TRBV2 to TRBJ2-5, with 7 bases matching TRBD1. CDR1 is SNHLY, CDR2 FYNNEI, per germline. V lost 4 bases and J lost 3; bases outside the gene matches: 11. This CDR3 is built from 16 residues. The CDR3 region is CASSAEDRSGKETQYF. The CDR3, as DNA: TGTGCCAGCAGTGCGGAGGACAGGTCGGGGAAAGAGACCCAGTACTTC.

This chain links TRBV6-1 with TRBJ2-5, with D unclear. In germline, CDR1 is MNHNS, CDR2 SASEGT. Trimming pared 6 bases from V and 0 bases from J, leaving 11 bases between. This CDR3 spans 14 amino acids. CDR3 coding DNA: TGTGCCAGCAGGTTCAGAAAAAACCAAGAGACCCAGTACTTC. Translation: CASRFRKNQETQYF.

This chain joins TRBV7-9 and TRBJ2-1; D tentatively reads TRBD1 or TRBD2 (5 bases each). This CDR3 has 12 residues. With 5 bases removed from V and 9 bases from J, the gap between germline ends came to 11 bases. The germline gives CDR1 SEHNR, CDR2 FQNEAQ (reference sequence). The CDR3 spells CASSQGPSEQFF. The CDR3 DNA reads TGTGCCAGCAGCCAGGGACCCAGTGAGCAGTTCTTC.

The rearrangement joins TRBV5-1 to TRBJ2-7; 12 bases fit TRBD2. J lost 7 bases, V lost 0 bases, and 8 bases had no gene match. CDR1 is SGHRS and CDR2 is YFSETQ in the germline V gene. CDR3 length: 16 residues. This CDR3 is CASSLAGSSGRVEQYF. In nucleotides, the CDR3 is TGCGCCAGCAGCTTGGCGGGGTCTAGCGGGAGGGTGGAGCAGTACTTC.

The rearrangement uses TRBV7-2 and TRBJ2-1, with 7 bases lining up with TRBD2. V trimming: 1 base; J trimming: 0 bases; junction bases outside the gene matches: 9. The germline gives CDR1 SGHTA, CDR2 FQGNSA. This CDR3 is built from 18 residues. The CDR3 reads CASSLDTSVNPSYNEQFF. The CDR3 DNA reads as TGTGCCAGCAGCTTAGATACTAGCGTTAACCCCTCCTACAATGAGCAGTTCTTC.

J is TRBJ1-1 and V is TRBV18; D uncertain. V lost 6 bases to trimming and J lost 2 bases, with 13 bases between them. Looked up from germline, CDR1 is KGHSH and CDR2 is LQKENI. The CDR3 is 14 residues long. The CDR3 protein is CASSPGWDNTEAFF. The CDR3 DNA reads as TGTGCCAGCTCCCCGGGGTGGGATAACACTGAAGCTTTCTTT.

Remarks on this clone: Additional DNA sequences in this sample encode the identical CDR3. The V call is TRBV11-2, the J call TRBJ2-5; no clear D. The CDR3 has 13 amino acids. With 2 bases removed from V and 2 bases from J, the gap between germline ends came to 6 bases. Germline CDR1 is SGHAT and CDR2 is FQNNGV. Here the CDR3 DNA reads TGTGCCAGCAGCTTATCGGCACAAGAGACCCAGTACTTC. Translated: CASSLSAQETQYF.

The chain is built from TRBV28 and TRBJ1-2, with D perhaps TRBD1 (5 bases). Trimming took off 6 bases at V and 4 bases at J, with 24 bases between the two ends. This CDR3 has 17 amino acids. Germline V gives CDR1 MDHEN, CDR2 SYDVKM. The CDR3 coding sequence is TGTGCCAGCAGCCCCGAGGGGCGGGGGAAGTTCAGCTATGGCTACACCTTC. Amino acid sequence: CASSPEGRGKFSYGYTF.

The V call is TRBV14, the J call TRBJ2-3; 8 bases fit TRBD1. Germline CDR1 is SGHDN and CDR2 is FVKESK. Losses at the gene ends were 1 base for V and 2 bases for J; bases not matched to a gene: 5. The length of the CDR3 is 16 residues. The DNA of the CDR3 is TGTGCCAGCAGCCAAGTAACAGGGGGTCCCACAGATACGCAGTATTTT. Residues: CASSQVTGGPTDTQYF.

Regarding this clone: In the same sample, other DNA sequences code for this CDR3. The J gene is TRBJ1-5, the V gene TRBV19, with D perhaps TRBD1 (6 bases). The CDR3 runs 14 residues. Germline V lookup: CDR1 LNHDA, CDR2 SQIVND (reference sequence). Trimming pared 4 bases from V and 3 bases from J, leaving 10 bases between. The CDR3 region is CASSTGQNNQPQHF. In DNA form, the CDR3 reads TGTGCCAGTAGTACCGGACAGAACAATCAGCCCCAGCATTTT.